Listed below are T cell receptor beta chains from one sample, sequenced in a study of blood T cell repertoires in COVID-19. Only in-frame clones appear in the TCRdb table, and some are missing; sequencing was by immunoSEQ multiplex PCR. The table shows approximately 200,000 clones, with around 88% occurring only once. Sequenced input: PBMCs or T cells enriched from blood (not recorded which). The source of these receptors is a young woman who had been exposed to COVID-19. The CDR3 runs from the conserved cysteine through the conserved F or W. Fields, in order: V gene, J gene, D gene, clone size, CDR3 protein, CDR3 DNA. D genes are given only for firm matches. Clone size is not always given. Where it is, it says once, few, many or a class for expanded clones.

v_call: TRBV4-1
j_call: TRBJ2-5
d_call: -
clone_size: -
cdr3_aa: CASSRLEGLETQYF
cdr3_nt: TGCGCCAGCAGCCGTCTTGAGGGTTTGGAGACCCAGTACTTC

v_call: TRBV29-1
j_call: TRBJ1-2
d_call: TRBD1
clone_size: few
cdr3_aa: CSVDGQGASGYTF
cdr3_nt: TGCAGCGTTGATGGACAGGGGGCTTCTGGCTACACCTTC

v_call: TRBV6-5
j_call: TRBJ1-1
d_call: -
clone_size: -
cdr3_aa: CASRTAQEAFF
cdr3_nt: TGTGCCAGCAGGACTGCGCAAGAAGCTTTCTTT

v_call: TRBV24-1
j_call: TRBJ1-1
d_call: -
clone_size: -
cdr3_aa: CATSEGGVANTEAFF
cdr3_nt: TGTGCCACCAGTGAGGGGGGGGTGGCGAACACTGAAGCTTTCTTT

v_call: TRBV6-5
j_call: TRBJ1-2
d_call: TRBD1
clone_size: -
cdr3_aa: CASSYLWTGGNYGYTF
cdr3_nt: TGTGCCAGCAGTTACCTTTGGACAGGGGGGAATTATGGCTACACCTTC

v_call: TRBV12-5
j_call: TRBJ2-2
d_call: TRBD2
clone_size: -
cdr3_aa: CASGLEVLAGNTGELFF
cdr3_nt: TGTGCTAGTGGTTTGGAGGTCCTAGCGGGGAACACCGGGGAGCTGTTTTTT

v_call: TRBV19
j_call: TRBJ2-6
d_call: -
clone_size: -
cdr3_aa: CASSIQGAGANVLTF
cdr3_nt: TGTGCCAGTAGTATCCAGGGCGCTGGGGCCAACGTCCTGACTTTC

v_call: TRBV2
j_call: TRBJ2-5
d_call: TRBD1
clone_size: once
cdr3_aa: CASNSGQGPQETQYF
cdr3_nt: TGTGCCAGCAACTCCGGACAGGGACCCCAAGAGACCCAGTACTTC

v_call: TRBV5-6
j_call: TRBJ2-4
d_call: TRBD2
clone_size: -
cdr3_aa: CASAAYAGTSIDIQYF
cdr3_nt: TGTGCCAGCGCAGCATACGCCGGGACTAGCATAGACATTCAGTACTTC

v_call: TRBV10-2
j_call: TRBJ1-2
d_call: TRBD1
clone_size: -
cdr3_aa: CASRTGANYGYTF
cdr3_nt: TGCGCCAGCCGGACAGGGGCTAACTATGGCTACACCTTC

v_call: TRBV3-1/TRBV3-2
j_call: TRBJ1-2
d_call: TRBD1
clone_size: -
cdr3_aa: CASSHGTGGSYTF
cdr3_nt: TGTGCCAGCAGCCACGGGACAGGAGGGAGCTACACCTTC

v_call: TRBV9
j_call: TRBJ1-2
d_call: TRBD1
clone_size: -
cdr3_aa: CASSVGGQASYGYTF
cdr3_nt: TGTGCCAGCAGCGTAGGGGGACAGGCTTCCTATGGCTACACCTTC

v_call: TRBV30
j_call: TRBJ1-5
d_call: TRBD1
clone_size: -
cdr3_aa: CAWSVTGEQPQHF
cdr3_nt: TGTGCCTGGAGTGTAACAGGGGAGCAGCCCCAGCATTTT

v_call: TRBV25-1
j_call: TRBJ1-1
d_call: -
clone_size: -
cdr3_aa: CASSDRPAGGEAFF
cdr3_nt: TGTGCCAGCAGTGACCGCCCGGCGGGCGGTGAAGCTTTCTTT

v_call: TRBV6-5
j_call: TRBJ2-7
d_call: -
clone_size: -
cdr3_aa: CASSYSTSTYEQYF
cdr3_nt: TGTGCCAGCAGTTACTCAACAAGTACCTACGAGCAGTACTTC

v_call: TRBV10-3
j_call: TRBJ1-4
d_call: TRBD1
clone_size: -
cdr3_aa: CAISEDRGIEKLFF
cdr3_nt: TGTGCCATCAGTGAAGACAGGGGTATTGAAAAACTGTTTTTT

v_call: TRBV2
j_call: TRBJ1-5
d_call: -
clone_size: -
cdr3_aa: CASSSAGRSNQPQHF
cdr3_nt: TGTGCCAGCAGTTCGGCAGGGAGGTCAAATCAGCCCCAGCATTTT

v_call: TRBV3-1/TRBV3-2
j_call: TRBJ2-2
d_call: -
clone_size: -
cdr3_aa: CASSLRDRELFF
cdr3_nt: TGTGCCAGCAGCCTCAGGGATCGGGAGCTGTTTTTT

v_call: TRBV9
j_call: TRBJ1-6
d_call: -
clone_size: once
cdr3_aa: CASSVGGQQLNSPLHF
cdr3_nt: TGTGCCAGCAGCGTAGGGGGGCAACAATTAAATTCACCCCTCCACTTT

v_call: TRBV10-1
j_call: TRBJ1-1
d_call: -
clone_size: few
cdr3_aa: CASSEQGQNTEAFF
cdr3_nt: TGCGCCAGCAGTGAGCAGGGGCAGAACACTGAAGCTTTCTTT

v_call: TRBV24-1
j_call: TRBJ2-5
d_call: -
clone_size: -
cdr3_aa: CATSDTTGVETQYF
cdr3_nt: TGTGCCACCAGTGATACGACAGGAGTGGAGACCCAGTACTTC

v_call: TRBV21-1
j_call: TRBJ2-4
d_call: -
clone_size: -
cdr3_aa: CASGKKRGAKNIQYF
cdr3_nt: TGTGCCAGCGGAAAAAAGAGGGGGGCCAAAAACATTCAGTACTTC

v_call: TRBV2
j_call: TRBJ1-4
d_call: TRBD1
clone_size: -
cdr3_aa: CASSPDRGREKLFF
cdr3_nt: TGTGCCAGCAGTCCAGACAGGGGTAGGGAAAAACTGTTTTTT

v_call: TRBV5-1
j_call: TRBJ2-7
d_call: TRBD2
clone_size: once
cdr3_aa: CASSLGPLAGGRSGYEQYF
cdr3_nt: TGCGCCAGCAGCTTGGGACCACTAGCGGGGGGCCGCTCTGGCTACGAGCAGTACTTC

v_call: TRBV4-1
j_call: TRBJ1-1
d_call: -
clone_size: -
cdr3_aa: CASSQVEGRTEAFF
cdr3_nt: TGCGCCAGCAGCCAAGTTGAGGGCCGCACTGAAGCTTTCTTT

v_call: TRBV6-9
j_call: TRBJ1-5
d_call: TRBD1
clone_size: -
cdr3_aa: CASSKGPGTGGEEMSNQPQHF
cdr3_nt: TGTGCCAGCTCGAAAGGTCCCGGGACAGGGGGCGAAGAAATGAGCAATCAGCCCCAGCATTTT

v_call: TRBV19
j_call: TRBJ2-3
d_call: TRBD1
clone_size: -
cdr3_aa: CASRYRGEVDTQYF
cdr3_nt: TGTGCCAGCCGCTACAGGGGTGAGGTAGATACGCAGTATTTT

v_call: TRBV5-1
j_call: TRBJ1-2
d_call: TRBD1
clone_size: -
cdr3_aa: CASSRGQGAFNYGYTF
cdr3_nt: TGCGCCAGCAGCCGGGGACAGGGGGCCTTCAACTATGGCTACACCTTC

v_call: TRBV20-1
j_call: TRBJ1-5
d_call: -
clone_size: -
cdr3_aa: CSASEDFNQPQHF
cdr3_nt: TGCAGTGCTAGTGAGGACTTTAATCAGCCCCAGCATTTT

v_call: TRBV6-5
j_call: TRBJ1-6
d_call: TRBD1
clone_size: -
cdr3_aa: CASTLLGTGGSPLHF
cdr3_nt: TGTGCCAGCACTCTATTGGGGACAGGGGGTTCACCCCTCCACTTT

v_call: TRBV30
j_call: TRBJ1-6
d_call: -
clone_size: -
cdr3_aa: CAWSSQRTSSYNSPLHF
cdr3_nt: TGTGCCTGGAGTTCTCAACGCACCAGCTCCTATAATTCACCCCTCCACTTT

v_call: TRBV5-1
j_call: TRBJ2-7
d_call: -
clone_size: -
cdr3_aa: CASSLRQETYEQYF
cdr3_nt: TGCGCCAGCAGCTTACGACAGGAGACCTACGAGCAGTACTTC

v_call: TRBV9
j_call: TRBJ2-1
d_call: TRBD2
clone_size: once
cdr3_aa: CASSRTSLENNEQFF
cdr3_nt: TGTGCCAGCAGCCGGACTAGCCTAGAGAACAATGAGCAGTTCTTC

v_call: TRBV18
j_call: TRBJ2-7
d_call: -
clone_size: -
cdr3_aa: CASSPNTGSYEQYF
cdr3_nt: TGTGCCAGCTCACCAAACACCGGGTCCTACGAGCAGTACTTC

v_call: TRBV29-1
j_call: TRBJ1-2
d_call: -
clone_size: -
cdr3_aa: CSVREGEYGYTF
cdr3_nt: TGCAGCGTGCGGGAAGGGGAATATGGCTACACCTTC

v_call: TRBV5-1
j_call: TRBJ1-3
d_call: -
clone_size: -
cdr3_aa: CASSPGQTISGNTIYF
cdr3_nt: TGCGCCAGCAGCCCTGGACAGACTATCTCTGGAAACACCATATATTTT

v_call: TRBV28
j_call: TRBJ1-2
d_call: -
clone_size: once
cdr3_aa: CASSLGGIWGYTF
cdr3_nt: TGTGCCAGCAGTCTCGGGGGTATCTGGGGCTACACCTTC

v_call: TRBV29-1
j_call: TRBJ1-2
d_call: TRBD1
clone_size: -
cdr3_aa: CSAGTGGAEGYTF
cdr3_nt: TGCAGCGCGGGGACAGGGGGCGCGGAGGGCTACACCTTC

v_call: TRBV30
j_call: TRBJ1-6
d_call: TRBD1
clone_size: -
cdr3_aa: CACEGTGLSLHF
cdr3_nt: TGTGCCTGCGAGGGGACAGGACTATCCCTCCACTTT

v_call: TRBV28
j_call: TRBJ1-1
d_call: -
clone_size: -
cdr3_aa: CASRDLQGNTEAFF
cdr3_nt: TGTGCCAGCAGGGACTTACAGGGGAACACTGAAGCTTTCTTT

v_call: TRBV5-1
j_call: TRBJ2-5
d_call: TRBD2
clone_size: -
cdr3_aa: CASSPQEGLTQTQYF
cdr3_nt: TGCGCCAGCAGCCCCCAGGAGGGACTAACTCAGACCCAGTACTTC

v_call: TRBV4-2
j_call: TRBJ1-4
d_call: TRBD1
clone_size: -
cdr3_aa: CASSRGDRSTNEKLFF
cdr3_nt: TGTGCCAGCAGCCGTGGGGACAGGTCAACTAATGAAAAACTGTTTTTT

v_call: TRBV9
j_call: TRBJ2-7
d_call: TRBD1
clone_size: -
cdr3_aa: CASSETGGIEQYF
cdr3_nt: TGTGCCAGCAGCGAGACAGGGGGCATCGAGCAGTACTTC

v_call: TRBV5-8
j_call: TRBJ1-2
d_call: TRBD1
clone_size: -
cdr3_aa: CASRQTGAYGYTF
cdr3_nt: TGTGCCAGCAGGCAAACAGGGGCCTATGGCTACACCTTC

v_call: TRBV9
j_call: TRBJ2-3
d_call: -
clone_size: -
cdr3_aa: CASSLPVRDVSTDTQYF
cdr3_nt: TGTGCCAGCAGCTTACCGGTCAGGGATGTGAGCACAGATACGCAGTATTTT

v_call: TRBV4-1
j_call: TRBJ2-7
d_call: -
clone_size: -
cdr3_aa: CASSPLYGSYEQYF
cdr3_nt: TGCGCCAGCAGCCCACTTTACGGGTCCTACGAGCAGTACTTC

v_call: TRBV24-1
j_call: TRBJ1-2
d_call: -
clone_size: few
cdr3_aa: CATSDYGSRYGYTF
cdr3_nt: TGTGCCACCAGTGATTACGGGTCGCGCTATGGCTACACCTTC

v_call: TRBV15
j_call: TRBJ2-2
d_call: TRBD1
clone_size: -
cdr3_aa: CATSRGGQVRWTGELFF
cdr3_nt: TGTGCCACCAGCAGGGGGGGACAGGTCAGGTGGACCGGGGAGCTGTTTTTT

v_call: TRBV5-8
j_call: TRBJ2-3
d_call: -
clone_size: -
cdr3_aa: CASIRWAGSTDTQYF
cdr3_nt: TGTGCCAGCATCCGGTGGGCAGGCAGCACAGATACGCAGTATTTT

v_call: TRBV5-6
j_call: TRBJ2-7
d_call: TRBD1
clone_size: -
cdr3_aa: CASSLHPGQSWYEQYF
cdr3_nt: TGTGCCAGCAGCTTACATCCGGGACAGAGCTGGTACGAGCAGTACTTC

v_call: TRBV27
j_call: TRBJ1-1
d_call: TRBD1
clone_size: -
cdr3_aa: CASSPGTGLMNTEAFF
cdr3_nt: TGTGCCAGCAGTCCGGGGACAGGTTTGATGAACACTGAAGCTTTCTTT

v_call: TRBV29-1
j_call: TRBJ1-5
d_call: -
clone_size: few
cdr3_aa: CSVAYSNQPQHF
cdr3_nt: TGCAGCGTTGCGTATAGCAATCAGCCCCAGCATTTT

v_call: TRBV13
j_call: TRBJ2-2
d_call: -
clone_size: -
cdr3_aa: CASSLPWGGFTGELFF
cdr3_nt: TGTGCCAGCAGCTTACCGTGGGGGGGCTTCACCGGGGAGCTGTTTTTT

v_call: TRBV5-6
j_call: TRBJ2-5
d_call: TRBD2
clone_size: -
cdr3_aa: CASSLSSGGAEETQYF
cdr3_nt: TGTGCCAGCAGCTTGTCTAGCGGGGGGGCCGAAGAGACCCAGTACTTC

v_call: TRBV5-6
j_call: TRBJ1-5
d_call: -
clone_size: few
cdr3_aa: CASSLNQGPGLAQHF
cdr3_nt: TGTGCCAGCAGCTTGAATCAGGGGCCGGGGCTAGCCCAGCATTTT